These 30 T cell receptor beta chains were all obtained from the same sample, sequenced in a study of cytomegalovirus exposure and HLA in healthy donors listed by TCRdb under 2017. Library construction relied on the immunoSEQ multiplex PCR assay. The multiplex PCR relied on a mix of 60 forward primers for TCR Vbeta segments and 13 reverse primers for TCR Jbeta segments. Held by TCRdb, this immuneACCESS table contains in-frame sequences only and omits some clones. Under half of the omission traces to an unresolved V gene where checked; the cause of the rest is unknown. For this sample the table gives tens of thousands of clones, of which roughly 84% were detected only once. Clones ranked in the top ten supply 3.5% to 4% of the sample. Sequenced sample: PBMCs. Receptors were obtained from a woman between 18 and 29 years old in good health and CMV-seronegative.

This clone has just one count. The rearrangement links TRBV7-9 to TRBJ2-2; 10 bases agree with TRBD1. V lost 10 bases and J lost 3; bases outside the gene matches: 8. CDR3 size: 15 residues. Germline CDR1 is SEHNR and CDR2 is FQNEAQ (reference sequence). The CDR3 sequence: CATQNDRGHTGELFF. In DNA form, the CDR3 reads TGTGCCACTCAGAACGACAGGGGGCACACCGGGGAGCTGTTTTTT.

The chain has TRBV4-3 and TRBJ2-2; TRBD1 agrees at 9 bases. J gave up 8 bases and V 4 bases, and 11 bases lay outside the gene matches. Germline assignment: CDR1 LGHNA and CDR2 YSLEER. The CDR3 totals 16 residues. The CDR3: CASSPDWDRVSGELFF. CDR3 in DNA: TGCGCCAGCAGCCCGGACTGGGACAGGGTATCAGGGGAGCTGTTTTTT.

This sequence joins TRBV5-8 and TRBJ2-1, with 10 bases lining up with TRBD2. The germline gives CDR1 SGHTS, CDR2 YDEGEE. V shed 4 bases, J shed 6 bases, and the junction held 16 bases outside the gene matches. This CDR3 spans 18 amino acids. The CDR3: CASSLHLSGRARFNEQFF. The CDR3 DNA follows: TGTGCCAGCAGCCTCCATCTCAGCGGGAGGGCCCGTTTCAATGAGCAGTTCTTC.

The rearrangement links TRBV7-2 to TRBJ2-2; the D is unclear. CDR1 is SGHTA and CDR2 is FQGNSA in the germline V gene. The ends were cut back, 2 bases at V and 3 bases at J, with 7 bases in the middle. The CDR3 contains 14 residues. The CDR3 DNA follows: TGTGCCAGCAGCTTACGCTCAGACACCGGGGAGCTGTTTTTT. Its translation is CASSLRSDTGELFF.

The chain combines TRBV15 with TRBJ2-1, with 8 bases that match TRBD1. J was trimmed by 4 bases and V by 3 bases; bases with no gene match: 2. Germline-derived CDR1 and CDR2 are LNHNV and YYDKDF (reference sequence). This CDR3 is 14 amino acids long. The CDR3 DNA is TGTGCCACCAGCAGGACAGGGGAATACAATGAGCAGTTCTTC. Encoded protein: CATSRTGEYNEQFF.

This sequence joins TRBV9 and TRBJ2-7; 7 bases fit TRBD1. CDR1 SGDLS and CDR2 YYNGEE come from the germline V gene. V was pared by 3 bases and J by 4 bases, with 4 bases of the junction left unmatched. The CDR3 is 13 residues long. This CDR3 is CASSAGGWYEQYF. CDR3 in DNA: TGTGCCAGCAGCGCAGGGGGTTGGTACGAGCAGTACTTC. Together with reference TRBV9 and TRBJ2-7, the CDR3 gives the full variable domain: DSGVTQTPKHLITATGQRVTLRCSPRSGDLSVYWYQQSLDQGLQFLIQYYNGEERAKGNILERFSAQQFPDLHSELNLSSLELGDSALYFCASSAGGWYEQYFGPGTRLTVT.

The J gene is TRBJ2-3, the V gene TRBV28, with a weak D call TRBD2 (6 bases). The CDR3 extends over 15 amino acids. V shed 7 bases and J shed 10 bases, with 24 bases lying between them. Germline V gene lookup returns CDR1 MDHEN and CDR2 SYDVKM. CDR3 residues: CASTRTLDTGESQYF. CDR3 nucleotide sequence: TGTGCCAGCACCCGAACCCTAGACACGGGGGAATCGCAGTATTTT. Together with reference TRBV28 and TRBJ2-3, the CDR3 gives the full variable domain: DVKVTQSSRYLVKRTGEKVFLECVQDMDHENMFWYRQDPGLGLRLIYFSYDVKMKEKGDIPEGYSVSREKKERFSLILESASTNQTSMYLCASTRTLDTGESQYFGPGTRLTVL.

The chain uses TRBV29-1 and TRBJ2-7; 9 bases agree with TRBD1. Germline lookup yields CDR1 SQVTM and CDR2 ANQGSEA. The CDR3 has 12 amino acids. With 2 bases clipped from V and 5 bases from J, the junction kept 1 base outside the gene matches. This CDR3 is CSVERTGDEQYF. The CDR3, as DNA: TGCAGCGTTGAAAGGACAGGGGACGAGCAGTACTTC.

This chain links TRBV28 with TRBJ1-4; D not resolved. The V end was cut by 1 base, the J end by 3 bases, with 9 bases between. The CDR3 consists of 15 residues. From germline, CDR1 is MDHEN and CDR2 SYDVKM. The CDR3 sequence: CASSLSGSANEKLFF. As DNA, the CDR3 is TGTGCCAGCAGTTTATCGGGGAGCGCTAATGAAAAACTGTTTTTT.

J is TRBJ2-1 and V is TRBV28; 8 nucleotides line up with TRBD2. CDR3 length: 17 residues. Germline V gene sequence: CDR1 MDHEN, CDR2 SYDVKM. Trimming removed 8 bases from V and 1 base from J; junction bases left unmatched: 13. This CDR3 is CASLLREAYTSYNEQFF. In nucleotides, the CDR3 is TGTGCCAGCTTATTGCGGGAGGCCTATACGTCCTACAATGAGCAGTTCTTC.

The V and J genes are TRBV4-2 and TRBJ1-1; D is perhaps TRBD1 (6 bases). The CDR3 extends over 13 amino acids. Germline-derived CDR1 and CDR2 are LGHNA and YNFKEQ. Trimming cost V 1 base and J 8 bases, with 11 bases left between them. CDR3 loop: CASSQAGVEEAFF. Here the CDR3 DNA reads TGTGCCAGCAGCCAAGCAGGGGTCGAGGAAGCTTTCTTT.

The chain carries TRBV5-1 and TRBJ2-5; D not certain. TRBJ2-7 explains the end of the DNA better; the J call may be wrong. The germline V gene has CDR1 SGHRS and CDR2 YFSETQ. This CDR3 comprises 13 residues. CDR3 residues: CASSLETTYEQYF. DNA of the CDR3: TGCGCCAGCAGCTTGGAAACCACCTACGAGCAGTACTTC.

This clone was seen only a few times. The genes are TRBV9 and TRBJ1-2; 9 positions agree with TRBD1. V shed 0 bases, J shed 7 bases, and the junction held 10 bases outside the gene matches. CDR1 and CDR2 from the germline V gene are SGDLS and YYNGEE. The CDR3 is 16 amino acids. The CDR3 here is CASSVGSQGATSGYTF. CDR3 DNA: TGTGCCAGCAGCGTAGGTTCACAGGGGGCGACTTCTGGCTACACCTTC.

Worth noting for this clone: At one boundary the junction diverges from the germline segment, which might be a read error. The chain joins TRBV5-8 to TRBJ2-5, with D perhaps matching TRBD2 (6 bases). The length of the CDR3 is 15 residues. Germline V gene lookup returns CDR1 SGHTS and CDR2 YDEGEE. CDR3 region: CARRPGLQVGETQYF. The CDR3, as DNA: TGTGCCCGCAGGCCGGGACTCCAAGTAGGAGAGACCCAGTACTTC.

Regarding this clone: A read error may produce the germline difference seen at one junction end. V and J are TRBV5-1 and TRBJ1-2; 8 bases line up with TRBD1. Germline V CDR1 and CDR2: SGHRS, YFSETQ. The CDR3 covers 13 residues. Written as DNA, the CDR3 is TGCGCCAGCAGCCCGGGACAGGAAGGGCGCTACCCCTTC. Translating gives CASSPGQEGRYPF.

The sample holds one count of this clone. This sequence joins TRBV5-1 and TRBJ2-5; 7 bases are a match to TRBD2. V lost 7 bases to trimming and J lost 7 bases; unmatched junction nucleotides: 13. Germline V gene sequence: CDR1 SGHRS, CDR2 YFSETQ. The CDR3 runs to 14 residues. This CDR3 reads CASAGRGTDPTQYF. Written as DNA, the CDR3 is TGCGCCAGCGCTGGGAGGGGTACAGATCCGACCCAGTACTTC.

This clone was detected only a few times. The V call is TRBV6-6, the J call TRBJ2-5; 8 bases match TRBD2. The CDR3 extends over 15 amino acids. Germline CDR1 MNHNY, CDR2 SVGAGI (reference sequence). The trim removed 0 bases at V and 5 bases at J, leaving 5 bases unmatched. As DNA, the CDR3 is TGTGCCAGCAGTTACTCAGCGGGAGAGGGGGAGACCCAGTACTTC. Translated: CASSYSAGEGETQYF.

The chain couples TRBV11-2 to TRBJ1-2; TRBD1 agrees at 9 bases. V was pared by 4 bases and J by 8 bases, with 5 bases of the junction left unmatched. CDR1 is SGHAT, CDR2 FQNNGV, per germline. The CDR3 covers 13 residues. The CDR3 loop is CASSSRQGDGYTF. The CDR3 nucleotides read TGTGCCAGCAGCTCGAGACAGGGGGACGGCTACACCTTC.

This clone appeared once. The V gene is TRBV5-6, the J gene TRBJ1-1, with D maybe TRBD1 (5 bases). V gave up 1 base and J gave up 1 base, with 11 bases separating them. This CDR3 is built from 15 residues. CDR1 and CDR2 (germline): SGHDT, YYEEEE. The chain's CDR3 is CASSLYLGENTEAFF. CDR3 nucleotides: TGTGCCAGCAGCTTGTATCTAGGGGAGAACACTGAAGCTTTCTTT.

This sequence joins TRBV5-6 and TRBJ2-6; D gene unclear. The CDR3 spans 14 residues. V dropped 2 bases and J dropped 0 bases, with 3 bases sitting between them. Germline loops: CDR1 SGHDT, CDR2 YYEEEE. In nucleotides, the CDR3 is TGTGCCAGCAGCTTACTCTCTGGGGCCAACGTCCTGACTTTC. Protein product: CASSLLSGANVLTF.

A few counts support this clone. CDR3 loop: CASSPRGSIDTQYF. For the CDR3, the DNA is TGTGCCAGCAGCCCCCGGGGTAGTATAGATACGCAGTATTTT. The chain is built from TRBV7-3 and TRBJ2-3; D possibly corresponds to TRBD2 (5 bases). Germline V gene data show CDR1 as SGHTA and CDR2 as FQGTGA. The V end lost 5 bases, the J end lost 5 bases, and 14 bases lay between the germline ends. This CDR3 is built from 14 residues.

This chain connects TRBV29-1 to TRBJ2-5; 9 bases match TRBD2. Germline V CDR1 and CDR2: SQVTM, ANQGSEA. V shed 4 bases, J shed 4 bases, and the junction held 7 bases outside the gene matches. The CDR3 is made up of 14 amino acids. The CDR3, as DNA: TGCAGCGTTGTCGGAGCGGGAGGAGGAGAGACCCAGTACTTC. As protein: CSVVGAGGGETQYF. Drawing the rest from reference TRBV29-1 and TRBJ2-5, the complete variable domain is SAVISQKPSRDICQRGTSLTIQCQVDSQVTMMFWYRQQPGQSLTLIATANQGSEATYESGFVIDKFPISRPNLTFSTLTVSNMSPEDSSIYLCSVVGAGGGETQYFGPGTRLLVL.

The rearrangement uses TRBV5-4 and TRBJ2-1; 10 positions agree with TRBD1. Trimming took 5 bases from V and 5 from J; bases not matched to a gene: 7. This CDR3 is built from 15 residues. Germline loops: CDR1 SGHNT, CDR2 YYREEE (reference sequence). CDR3 protein: CASRAGTGVHNEQFF. The CDR3 DNA sequence: TGTGCCAGCAGGGCCGGGACAGGGGTACACAATGAGCAGTTCTTC.

In this sample, this clone turned up a few times. The chain combines TRBV5-6 with TRBJ1-4; D may be TRBD1 (6 bases). V lost 2 bases and J lost 6, with 11 bases in between. CDR3 size: 14 residues. Germline-derived CDR1 and CDR2 are SGHDT and YYEEEE. Written as DNA, the CDR3 is TGTGCCAGCAGCTTAGGGGGAATTTATGAAAAACTGTTTTTT. Its translation: CASSLGGIYEKLFF. Full variable domain (rest looked up from reference TRBV5-6 and TRBJ1-4): DAGVTQSPTHLIKTRGQQVTLRCSPKSGHDTVSWYQQALGQGPQFIFQYYEEEERQRGNFPDRFSGHQFPNYSSELNVNALLLGDSALYLCASSLGGIYEKLFFGSGTQLSVL.

Only one count was recorded for this clone. This rearrangement joins TRBV28 to TRBJ2-3, with TRBD2 matching 7 bases. V lost 5 bases and J lost 4; bases outside the gene matches: 3. The V gene's germline CDR1 is MDHEN and CDR2 SYDVKM. The CDR3 runs 13 residues. The CDR3: CASSRSGADTQYF. In DNA, the CDR3 is TGTGCCAGCAGTCGAAGCGGGGCAGATACGCAGTATTTT.

The genes are TRBV7-5 and TRBJ1-1; the table assigns TRBD1, which was not confirmed against the DNA. TRBV7-5 is tagged as a pseudogene. CDR3 size: 18 residues. The CDR3 DNA follows: TGTGCCAGAAGCTTAGAATCGGACAGGGGGGCCATGAACACTGAAGCTTTCTTT. Translation gives CARSLESDRGAMNTEAFF.

The V call is TRBV7-9, the J call TRBJ2-2; possibly TRBD1 for D (6 bases). The germline CDR1 and CDR2 sequences are SEHNR and FQNEAQ (reference sequence). The CDR3 runs to 15 residues. V was cut by 6 bases and J by 0 bases, with 11 bases left in between. CDR3 nucleotides: TGTGCCAGCAGTCCGGGACACACGAACACCGGGGAGCTGTTTTTT. Its protein product is CASSPGHTNTGELFF. Drawing the rest from reference TRBV7-9 and TRBJ2-2, the complete variable domain is DTGVSQNPRHKITKRGQNVTFRCDPISEHNRLYWYRQTLGQGPEFLTYFQNEAQLEKSRLLSDRFSAERPKGSFSTLEIQRTEQGDSAMYLCASSPGHTNTGELFFGEGSRLTVL.

The chain has TRBV6-5 and TRBJ1-1, with D possibly matching TRBD1 (6 bases). This CDR3 is built from 14 residues. V gave up 2 bases and J gave up 4 bases, with 11 bases separating them. Germline CDR1 and CDR2: MNHEY and SVGAGI. Here the CDR3 DNA reads TGTGCCAGCAGTTACCAACAGGGTGTCACTGAAGCTTTCTTT. Translated: CASSYQQGVTEAFF.

This chain connects TRBV19 to TRBJ2-5; 8 bases are a match to TRBD1. Germline V CDR1 and CDR2: LNHDA, SQIVND (reference sequence). The CDR3 totals 13 residues. J lost 5 bases, V lost 7 bases, and 6 bases had no gene match. The CDR3 DNA reads as TGTGCCAGTACCCAGACAGGGGATGAGACCCAGTACTTC. Amino acid sequence: CASTQTGDETQYF. The whole variable domain, remainder taken from reference TRBV19 and TRBJ2-5, is DGGITQSPKYLFRKEGQNVTLSCEQNLNHDAMYWYRQDPGQGLRLIYYSQIVNDFQKGDIAEGYSVSREKKESFPLTVTSAQKNPTAFYLCASTQTGDETQYFGPGTRLLVL.

This sequence joins TRBV4-1 and TRBJ2-1; perhaps TRBD2 as D (6 bases). V was shortened by 3 bases and J by 3 bases, with 18 bases between the two germline ends. The CDR3 covers 17 residues. In germline, CDR1 is MGHRA, CDR2 YSYEKL. Here the CDR3 DNA reads TGCGCCAGCAGCCAGGGATCCTTAGCGGAAGGCTACAATGAGCAGTTCTTC. Its protein product is CASSQGSLAEGYNEQFF.